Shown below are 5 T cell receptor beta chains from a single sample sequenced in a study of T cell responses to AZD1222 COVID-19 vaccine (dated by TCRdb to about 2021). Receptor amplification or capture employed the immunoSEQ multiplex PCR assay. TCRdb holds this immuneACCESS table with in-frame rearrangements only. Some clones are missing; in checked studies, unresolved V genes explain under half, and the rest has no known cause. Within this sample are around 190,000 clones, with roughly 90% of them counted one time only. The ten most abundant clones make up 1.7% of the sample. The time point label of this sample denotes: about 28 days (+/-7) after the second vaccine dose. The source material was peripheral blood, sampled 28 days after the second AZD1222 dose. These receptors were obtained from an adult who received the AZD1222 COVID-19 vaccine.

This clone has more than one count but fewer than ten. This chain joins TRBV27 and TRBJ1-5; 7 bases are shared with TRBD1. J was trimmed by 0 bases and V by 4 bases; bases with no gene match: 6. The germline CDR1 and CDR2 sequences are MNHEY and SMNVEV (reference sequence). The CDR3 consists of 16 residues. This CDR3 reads CASSSKGQNSNQPQHF. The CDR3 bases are TGTGCCAGCAGTTCAAAGGGACAGAATAGCAATCAGCCCCAGCATTTT.

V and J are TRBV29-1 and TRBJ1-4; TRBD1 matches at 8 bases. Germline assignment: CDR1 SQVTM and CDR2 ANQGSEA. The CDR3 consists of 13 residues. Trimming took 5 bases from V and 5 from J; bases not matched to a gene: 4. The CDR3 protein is CSVRTGGNEKLFF. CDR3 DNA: TGCAGCGTTCGTACAGGGGGGAATGAAAAACTGTTTTTT.

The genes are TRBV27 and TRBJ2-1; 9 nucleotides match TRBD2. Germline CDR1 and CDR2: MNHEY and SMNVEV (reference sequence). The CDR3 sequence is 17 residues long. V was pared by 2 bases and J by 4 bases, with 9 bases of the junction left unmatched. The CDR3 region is CASSLASGGLGYNEQFF. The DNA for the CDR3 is TGTGCCAGCAGTTTAGCGAGCGGGGGGTTGGGGTACAATGAGCAGTTCTTC.

The DNA of the CDR3 is TGCGCCAGCAGCTTGATGACTAGCGATTACAATGAGCAGTTCTTC. Its protein product is CASSLMTSDYNEQFF. The chain recombines TRBV5-1 with TRBJ2-1; TRBD2 matches 8 bases. The trim removed 1 base at V and 4 bases at J, leaving 4 bases unmatched. The germline CDR1 and CDR2 sequences are SGHRS and YFSETQ. The CDR3 sequence is 15 residues long.

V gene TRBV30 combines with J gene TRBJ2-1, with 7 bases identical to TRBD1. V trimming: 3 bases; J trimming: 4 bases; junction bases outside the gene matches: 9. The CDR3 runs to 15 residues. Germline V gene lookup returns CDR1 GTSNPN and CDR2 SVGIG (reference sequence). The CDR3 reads CAWSATRGRYNEQFF. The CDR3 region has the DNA TGTGCCTGGAGCGCAACTAGGGGGCGATACAATGAGCAGTTCTTC.